These 20 T cell receptor beta chains share one sample of origin, sequenced in a study of OX40 agonist ivuxolimab in advanced cancers. Clones were read by immunoSEQ multiplex PCR, and TCRdb kept only the in-frame ones, dropping some. The sample records 90,000 to 100,000 clones, around nine tenths being singletons. The material sequenced was CD4+ or CD8+ T cells sorted from blood, taken in a trial of the OX40 agonist ivuxolimab. The receptors come from an adult with an advanced solid tumor such as melanoma, head and neck, liver or kidney cancer.

The chain recombines TRBV5-4 with TRBJ2-5; maybe TRBD1 (6 bases). CDR1 is SGHNT, CDR2 YYREEE, per germline (reference sequence). The CDR3 sequence is 14 residues long. The ends were cut back, 0 bases at V and 1 base at J, with 7 bases in the middle. CDR3 sequence (DNA): TGTGCCAGCAGCTTGGGGGACACCCAAGAGACCCAGTACTTC. Translated: CASSLGDTQETQYF.

As regards this clone: A read error is likely, as this CDR3 ends without the conserved phenylalanine or tryptophan. This chain links TRBV7-9 with TRBJ1-6; 11 bases fit TRBD1. Trimming cost V 4 bases and J 9 bases; bases outside gene matches: 8. Germline CDR1 is SEHNR and CDR2 is FQNEAQ (reference sequence). The CDR3 is made up of 16 amino acids. CDR3 nucleotide sequence: TGTGCCAGCAGCTCTGGGACAGGGGGTTCGAGTTCACCCCTCCACCTT. Translation: CASSSGTGGSSSPLHL.

This clone was seen a single time. The rearrangement joins TRBV6-1 to TRBJ2-1, with D possibly matching TRBD2 (5 bases). The CDR3 covers 14 residues. Between the trimmed V and J ends, which lost 2 bases and 6 bases, there was a span of 11 bases. In germline, CDR1 is MNHNS, CDR2 SASEGT. This CDR3 is CASSEQYRGNEQFF. CDR3 DNA: TGTGCCAGCAGTGAACAGTACCGGGGCAATGAGCAGTTCTTC.

The gene calls are TRBV10-3 and TRBJ2-2, with TRBD1 identical over 10 bases. The trim removed 6 bases at V and 5 bases at J, leaving 3 bases unmatched. CDR1 and CDR2 (germline): ENHRY, SYGVKD. The CDR3 extends over 14 amino acids. CDR3 protein: CAIRGTGETGELFF. The DNA for the CDR3 is TGTGCCATCAGAGGGACAGGGGAGACCGGGGAGCTGTTTTTT.

A single count supports this clone. The chain couples TRBV10-3 to TRBJ2-1; 10 bases fit TRBD2. The CDR3 extends over 16 amino acids. From germline, CDR1 is ENHRY and CDR2 SYGVKD. Unmatched junction bases numbered 15, after V lost 8 bases and J lost 8 bases. The CDR3 spells CAIGPNLAGAPDEQFF. The CDR3 DNA reads as TGTGCCATCGGGCCAAACCTAGCGGGGGCCCCGGATGAGCAGTTCTTC.

In this sample, this clone turned up once. V is TRBV19 and J is TRBJ1-6; 9 bases align to TRBD1. Germline trimming cut 0 bases from V and 11 bases from J; bases unmatched to any gene: 5. The CDR3 runs to 15 residues. Germline CDR1 LNHDA, CDR2 SQIVND (reference sequence). The CDR3 DNA reads as TGTGCCAGTAGTATAGATGGACAGGGGAGGGCACCCCTCCACTTT. Its protein product is CASSIDGQGRAPLHF.

On this clone: Other DNA sequences from this sample encode an identical CDR3 as well. The genes are TRBV5-1 and TRBJ2-3; D is undetermined. Germline CDR1 reads SGHRS; CDR2 reads YFSETQ. The V and J ends lost 2 bases and 0 bases respectively, with 4 bases between them. The CDR3 runs 13 residues. The CDR3 reads CASSFSSTDTQYF. DNA of the CDR3: TGCGCCAGCAGCTTTAGTAGCACAGATACGCAGTATTTT.

The chain couples TRBV6-6 to TRBJ2-1; D gene unclear. Trimming took off 5 bases at V and 5 bases at J, with 19 bases between the two ends. The CDR3 runs to 16 residues. Looked up from germline, CDR1 is MNHNY and CDR2 is SVGAGI (reference sequence). CDR3 protein: CASSPVAIVWNNEQFF. CDR3 bases: TGTGCCAGCAGTCCGGTGGCGATAGTTTGGAACAATGAGCAGTTCTTC.

This clone showed up just a few times. The J gene is TRBJ1-5, the V gene TRBV6-5, with D possibly TRBD1 on 5 matching bases. Trimming took off 3 bases at V and 3 bases at J, with 15 bases between the two ends. CDR3 length: 16 residues. The germline V gene has CDR1 MNHEY and CDR2 SVGAGI. The CDR3 is CASSYKIPGTNQPQHF. The CDR3 bases are TGTGCCAGCAGTTATAAGATCCCAGGGACCAATCAGCCCCAGCATTTT.

The chain employs TRBV7-2 and TRBJ1-2; D is unclear. The CDR3 is made up of 11 amino acids. Germline values: CDR1 SGHTA, CDR2 FQGNSA. V lost 2 bases, J lost 3 bases, and 1 base lay in between. CDR3 region: CASSLYYGYTF. The CDR3 DNA sequence: TGTGCCAGCAGCTTATACTATGGCTACACCTTC. The full variable domain, in which reference TRBV7-2 and TRBJ1-2 provide the parts outside the CDR3, is GAGVSQSPSNKVTEKGKDVELRCDPISGHTALYWYRQSLGQGLEFLIYFQGNSAPDKSGLPSDRFSAERTGGSVSTLTIQRTQQEDSAVYLCASSLYYGYTFGSGTRLTVV.

The chain carries TRBV5-4 and TRBJ2-3; 8 bases match TRBD2. Trimming cost V 4 bases and J 3 bases; bases outside gene matches: 13. The V gene's germline CDR1 is SGHNT and CDR2 YYREEE (reference sequence). The CDR3 loop spans 17 amino acids. CDR3 in amino acids: CASSLWVGGGGTDTQYF. The CDR3 region has the DNA TGTGCCAGCAGCCTATGGGTCGGGGGGGGAGGTACAGATACGCAGTATTTT.

The chain has TRBV7-2 and TRBJ1-5; D call uncertain. Germline lookup yields CDR1 SGHTA and CDR2 FQGNSA. Trimming removed 1 base from V and 2 bases from J, with 12 bases in between. This CDR3 is built from 16 residues. The DNA of the CDR3 is TGTGCCAGCAGCTTAGAGGCGGCATGGGGCAATCAGCCCCAGCATTTT. Its protein is CASSLEAAWGNQPQHF.

The chain links TRBV5-6 to TRBJ2-1; TRBD1 aligns across 8 bases. This CDR3 spans 14 amino acids. Trimming at V came to 6 bases and at J to 4 bases, leaving 6 bases not matched to a gene. Germline V gives CDR1 SGHDT, CDR2 YYEEEE. The CDR3 DNA sequence: TGTGCCAGCACCCTGGACAGGGCTTACAATGAGCAGTTCTTC. It encodes CASTLDRAYNEQFF.

This clone was recorded a few times. The chain employs TRBV6-6 and TRBJ1-5, with 8 nucleotides matching TRBD1. V lost 6 bases to trimming and J lost 3 bases; unmatched junction nucleotides: 7. Germline V lookup: CDR1 MNHNY, CDR2 SVGAGI (reference sequence). The CDR3 loop spans 15 amino acids. CDR3 in DNA: TGTGCCAGCAGCTCAGCGACAGGGGACAATCAGCCCCAGCATTTT. It translates to CASSSATGDNQPQHF.

The rearrangement links TRBV5-6 to TRBJ1-2; a possible D gene is TRBD1 (5 bases). V lost 4 bases to trimming and J lost 4 bases, with 26 bases between them. Germline V gene lookup returns CDR1 SGHDT and CDR2 YYEEEE. The CDR3 is made up of 18 amino acids. The chain's CDR3 is CASSPRRGQGIIGYGYTF. The CDR3 nucleotides are TGTGCCAGCAGCCCTCGCCGGGGTCAGGGAATCATAGGCTATGGCTACACCTTC.

V usage is TRBV18 and J usage is TRBJ2-1, with 9 bases fitting TRBD1. Germline V gene lookup returns CDR1 KGHSH and CDR2 LQKENI. With 3 bases clipped from V and 8 bases from J, the junction kept 11 bases outside the gene matches. The CDR3 loop spans 16 amino acids. DNA for the CDR3: TGTGCCAGCTCACCTGATTTTACAGGGGGCCGCGATGAGCAGTTCTTC. Translated, it gives CASSPDFTGGRDEQFF.

This clone was detected only a few times. The rearrangement uses TRBV5-4 and TRBJ1-2; 7 positions match TRBD1. The V and J ends lost 4 bases and 8 bases, in that order; junction bases with no gene match: 11. There are 14 residues in the CDR3. Germline assignment: CDR1 SGHNT and CDR2 YYREEE (reference sequence). CDR3 sequence (DNA): TGTGCCAGCAGCCGAGGAACAGGGGCACGGGGCTACACCTTC. Translating it yields CASSRGTGARGYTF.

This clone was seen a handful of times. V and J are TRBV6-1 and TRBJ1-4, with 7 bases identical to TRBD1. J lost 4 bases, V lost 3 bases, and 8 bases had no gene match. This CDR3 has 16 amino acids. CDR1 and CDR2 from the germline V gene are MNHNS and SASEGT. The CDR3 sequence: CASSDIRDSFNEKLFF. The CDR3 DNA is TGTGCCAGCAGTGATATAAGGGACAGTTTTAATGAAAAACTGTTTTTT.

This sequence joins TRBV5-6 and TRBJ2-2, with D unclear. Per the germline V gene, CDR1 is SGHDT and CDR2 is YYEEEE. V dropped 4 bases and J dropped 7 bases, with 8 bases sitting between them. This CDR3 is built from 12 residues. CDR3 sequence: CASSPASGELFF. In nucleotides, the CDR3 is TGTGCCAGCAGCCCGGCGAGCGGGGAGCTGTTTTTT.

As concerns this clone: The CDR3 ends on some other residue instead of the conserved phenylalanine or tryptophan, so this is likely a read error. The chain has TRBV27 and TRBJ1-6; weak D call: TRBD1 (6 bases). CDR1 and CDR2 from the germline V gene are MNHEY and SMNVEV (reference sequence). Deletions cut 4 bases from V and 10 bases from J, with 17 bases between. The CDR3 is 15 amino acids. CDR3 region: CASSSRSGGDSPLHL. CDR3 bases: TGTGCCAGCAGTTCCCGGAGTGGGGGCGACTCACCCCTCCACCTT.